This T cell receptor beta chain was identified in a study of blood T cell repertoires in COVID-19. At the level of the study: Spain, Italy and the United States supplied samples that represented acute and convalescent COVID-19. Sources were T cells, B-cell-depleted T cells, or PBMCs; the material itself was cDNA or gDNA.

Germline lookup yields CDR1 SGHDT and CDR2 YYEEEE. There are 15 residues in the CDR3. V lost 0 bases and J 0 bases, leaving 4 bases between the germline ends. Methods used by the authors: From reference gene primer amplification, estimates of nucleated cell counts were derived. Method: immunoSEQ multiplex PCR; TCRdb's copy keeps in-frame clones and lacks some. Clone size and V and J calls were adopted from that table, with D and trimming inferred from the DNA. Of fewer than 250,000 clones listed, around 86% are singletons. The specimen sequenced was peripheral blood. The chain employs TRBV5-6 and TRBJ1-6; D unresolved. The sequence came from a woman aged 60-75 years who had recovered from COVID-19. The CDR3 DNA reads TGTGCCAGCAGCTTGGGGCCCTCCTATAATTCACCCCTCCACTTT. It codes for CASSLGPSYNSPLHF.